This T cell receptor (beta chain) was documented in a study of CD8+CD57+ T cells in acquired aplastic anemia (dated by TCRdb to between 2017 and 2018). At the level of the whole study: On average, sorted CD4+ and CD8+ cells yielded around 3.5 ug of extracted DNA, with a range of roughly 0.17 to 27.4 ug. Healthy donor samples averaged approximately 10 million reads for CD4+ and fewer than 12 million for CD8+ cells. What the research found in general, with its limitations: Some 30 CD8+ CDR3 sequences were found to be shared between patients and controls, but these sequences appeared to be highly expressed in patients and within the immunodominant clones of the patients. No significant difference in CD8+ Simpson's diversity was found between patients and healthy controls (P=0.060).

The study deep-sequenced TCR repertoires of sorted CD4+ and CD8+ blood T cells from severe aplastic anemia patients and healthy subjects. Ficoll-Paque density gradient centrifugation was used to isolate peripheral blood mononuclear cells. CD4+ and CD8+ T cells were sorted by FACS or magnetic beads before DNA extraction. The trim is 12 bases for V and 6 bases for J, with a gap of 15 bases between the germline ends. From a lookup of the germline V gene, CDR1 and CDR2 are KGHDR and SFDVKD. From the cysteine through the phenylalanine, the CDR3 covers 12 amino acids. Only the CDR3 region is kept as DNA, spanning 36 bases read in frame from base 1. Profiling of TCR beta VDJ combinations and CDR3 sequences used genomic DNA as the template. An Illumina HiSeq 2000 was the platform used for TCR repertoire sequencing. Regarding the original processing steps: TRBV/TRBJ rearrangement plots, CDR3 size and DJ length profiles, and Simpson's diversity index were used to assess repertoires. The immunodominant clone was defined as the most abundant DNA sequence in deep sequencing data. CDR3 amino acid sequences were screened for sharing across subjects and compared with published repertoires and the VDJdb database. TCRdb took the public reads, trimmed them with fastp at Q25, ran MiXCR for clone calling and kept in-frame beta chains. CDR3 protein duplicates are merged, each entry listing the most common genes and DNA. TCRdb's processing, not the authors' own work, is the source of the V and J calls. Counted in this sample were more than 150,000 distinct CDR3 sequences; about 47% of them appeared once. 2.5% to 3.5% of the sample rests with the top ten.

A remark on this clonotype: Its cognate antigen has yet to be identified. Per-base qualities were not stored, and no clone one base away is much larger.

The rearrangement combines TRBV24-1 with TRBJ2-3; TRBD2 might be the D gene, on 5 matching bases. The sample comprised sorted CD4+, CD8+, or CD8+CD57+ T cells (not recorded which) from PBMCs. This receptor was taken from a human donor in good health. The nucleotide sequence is TGTGCCTCACGGGGTAACATGGATACGCAGTATTTT. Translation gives CASRGNMDTQYF.